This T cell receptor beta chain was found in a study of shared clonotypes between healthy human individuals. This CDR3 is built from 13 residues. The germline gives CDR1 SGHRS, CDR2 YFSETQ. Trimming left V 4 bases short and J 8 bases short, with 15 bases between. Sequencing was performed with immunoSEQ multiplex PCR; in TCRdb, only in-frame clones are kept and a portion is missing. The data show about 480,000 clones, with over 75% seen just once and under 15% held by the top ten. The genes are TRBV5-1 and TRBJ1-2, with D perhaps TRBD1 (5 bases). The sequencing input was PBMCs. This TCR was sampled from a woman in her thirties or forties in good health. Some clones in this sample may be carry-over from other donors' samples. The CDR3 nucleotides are TGCGCCAGCAGCCCCGGACTGGAGGGGGGCTACACCTTC. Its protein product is CASSPGLEGGYTF.